Listed below are T cell receptor beta chains from one sample, sequenced in a study of blood T cell repertoires in COVID-19. Libraries were prepared by immunoSEQ multiplex PCR; TCRdb keeps only in-frame clonotypes and omits some of them. The sample carries around 95,000 clones, more than 75% recorded once. Sequenced material: peripheral blood. Every receptor here comes from a human donor in a cohort sampled during active COVID-19. The CDR3 runs from the conserved cysteine through the conserved F or W. D genes are given only for firm matches. A clone size is listed for some rows: how often the clone was seen (once, few, many), or a class if it is expanded.

j_gene | v_gene | d_gene | abundance | CDR3aa | CDR3nt
TRBJ2-2 | TRBV19 | - | - | CASRESPNTGELFF | TGTGCCAGTAGAGAGTCGCCGAACACCGGGGAGCTGTTTTTT
TRBJ2-3 | TRBV30 | - | - | CAGQTGKDTQYF | TGTGCCGGGCAGACGGGAAAAGATACGCAGTATTTT
TRBJ2-1 | TRBV7-2 | - | few | CASSSRGGLIEEQFF | TGTGCCAGCAGCTCTAGAGGAGGGTTAATCGAGGAGCAGTTCTTC
TRBJ1-4 | TRBV28 | - | - | CASSFLQGGTNEKLFF | TGTGCCAGCAGTTTTCTCCAGGGAGGAACTAATGAAAAACTGTTTTTT
TRBJ1-5 | TRBV6-2/TRBV6-3 | TRBD1 | - | CASSQAGQGGNQPQHF | TGTGCCAGCAGCCAGGCGGGACAGGGCGGCAATCAGCCCCAGCATTTT
TRBJ1-2 | TRBV3-1/TRBV3-2 | TRBD1 | - | CASSLGTAKNYGYTF | TGTGCCAGCAGCCTCGGGACAGCGAAAAACTATGGCTACACCTTC
TRBJ1-5 | TRBV7-2 | - | - | CASSLAPLGVTNQPQHF | TGTGCCAGCAGCTTAGCCCCGTTAGGGGTCACGAATCAGCCCCAGCATTTT
TRBJ1-2 | TRBV27 | TRBD1 | - | CASSQDRVHGYTF | TGTGCCAGCAGTCAAGACAGGGTACATGGCTACACCTTC
TRBJ1-6 | TRBV7-2 | - | - | CASSPHIQTAFNSPLHF | TGTGCCAGCAGCCCCCACATCCAGACAGCCTTCAATTCACCCCTCCACTTT
TRBJ1-2 | TRBV3-1/TRBV3-2 | TRBD1 | - | CASRINTGDYGYTF | TGTGCCAGCAGAATTAACACAGGGGATTATGGCTACACCTTC
TRBJ2-7 | TRBV18 | TRBD1 | once | CASSADRGREQYF | TGTGCCAGCTCAGCGGACAGGGGGCGCGAGCAGTACTTC
TRBJ2-1 | TRBV5-4 | TRBD2 | - | CASSLQASGRDEQFF | TGTGCCAGCAGCTTGCAGGCTAGCGGGAGGGATGAGCAGTTCTTC
TRBJ1-3 | TRBV6-5 | TRBD1 | - | CASTPTGGSGNTIYF | TGTGCCAGCACTCCGACAGGGGGCTCTGGAAACACCATATATTTT
TRBJ1-2 | TRBV5-5 | TRBD1 | - | CASSHGQGWLGYTF | TGTGCCAGCAGCCACGGACAGGGGTGGTTGGGCTACACCTTC
TRBJ2-1 | TRBV6-6 | TRBD2 | - | CASGAGRNEQFF | TGTGCCAGCGGAGCGGGACGCAATGAGCAGTTCTTC
TRBJ2-3 | TRBV5-4 | - | - | CASSPGLISTDTQYF | TGTGCCAGCAGCCCGGGACTGATAAGCACAGATACGCAGTATTTT
TRBJ2-6 | TRBV19 | - | - | CASRASGANVLTF | TGTGCCAGTAGGGCATCTGGGGCCAACGTCCTGACTTTC
TRBJ2-7 | TRBV3-1/TRBV3-2 | - | once | CASSQEGTSTYEQYF | TGTGCCAGCAGCCAAGAGGGCACAAGCACCTACGAGCAGTACTTC
TRBJ2-7 | TRBV3-1/TRBV3-2 | - | - | CASSQDLGRGDYEQYF | TGTGCCAGCAGCCAAGATCTCGGCAGGGGAGACTACGAGCAGTACTTC
TRBJ1-1 | TRBV10-3 | TRBD1 | - | CAIQRQGANTEAFF | TGTGCCATCCAACGACAGGGGGCTAACACTGAAGCTTTCTTT
TRBJ2-1 | TRBV29-1 | TRBD2 | - | CSVELAGAYNEQFF | TGCAGCGTTGAACTAGCGGGAGCCTACAATGAGCAGTTCTTC
TRBJ2-3 | TRBV6-6 | - | - | CASSYPGTDTQYF | TGTGCCAGCAGTTATCCAGGGACAGATACGCAGTATTTT
TRBJ2-1 | TRBV7-2 | - | - | CASSFGSSYNEQFF | TGTGCCAGCAGCTTTGGGAGCTCCTACAATGAGCAGTTCTTC
TRBJ2-7 | TRBV6-2/TRBV6-3 | TRBD1 | - | CASSSYPGQGNPYEQYF | TGTGCCAGCAGTTCTTATCCCGGACAGGGTAACCCCTACGAGCAGTACTTC
TRBJ1-6 | TRBV5-4 | TRBD1 | - | CASSLGQGDSPLHF | TGTGCCAGCAGCTTAGGACAGGGAGATTCACCCCTCCACTTT
TRBJ2-1 | TRBV10-2 | TRBD1 | - | CASSAPVQGYEQFF | TGCGCCAGCAGCGCACCAGTACAGGGGTATGAGCAGTTCTTC
TRBJ1-2 | TRBV11-2 | - | - | CASNPGRDTPYGYTF | TGTGCCAGCAACCCCGGCCGAGACACGCCCTATGGCTACACCTTC
TRBJ1-1 | TRBV30 | - | - | CAGETGLSTEAFF | TGTGCCGGGGAAACAGGGTTGAGCACTGAAGCTTTCTTT
TRBJ2-2 | TRBV19 | TRBD1 | - | CASSIPGGASGELFF | TGTGCCAGTAGTATTCCAGGGGGCGCGTCCGGGGAGCTGTTTTTT
TRBJ1-2 | TRBV3-1/TRBV3-2 | - | - | CASSHPVGSRERYGYTF | TGTGCCAGCAGCCATCCAGTCGGATCCCGTGAGAGGTATGGCTACACCTTC
TRBJ2-2 | TRBV7-8 | TRBD2 | - | CASRRTSGGVNTGELFF | TGTGCCAGCAGAAGGACTAGCGGGGGGGTCAACACCGGGGAGCTGTTTTTT